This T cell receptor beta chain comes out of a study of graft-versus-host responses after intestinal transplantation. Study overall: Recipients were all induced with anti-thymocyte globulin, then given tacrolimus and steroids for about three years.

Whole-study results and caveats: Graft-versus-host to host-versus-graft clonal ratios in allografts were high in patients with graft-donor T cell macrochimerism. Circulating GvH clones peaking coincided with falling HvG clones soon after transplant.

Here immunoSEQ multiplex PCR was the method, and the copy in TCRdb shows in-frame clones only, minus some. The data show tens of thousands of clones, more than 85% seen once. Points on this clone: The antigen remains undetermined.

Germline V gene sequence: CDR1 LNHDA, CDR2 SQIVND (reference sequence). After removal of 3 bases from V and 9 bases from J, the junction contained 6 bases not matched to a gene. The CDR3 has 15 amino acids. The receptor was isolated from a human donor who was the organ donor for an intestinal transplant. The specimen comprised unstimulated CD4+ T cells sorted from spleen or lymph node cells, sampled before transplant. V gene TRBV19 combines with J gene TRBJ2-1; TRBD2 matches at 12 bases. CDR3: CASSIRLAGGFEQFF. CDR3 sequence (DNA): TGTGCCAGTAGTATCAGGCTAGCGGGAGGGTTTGAGCAGTTCTTC.